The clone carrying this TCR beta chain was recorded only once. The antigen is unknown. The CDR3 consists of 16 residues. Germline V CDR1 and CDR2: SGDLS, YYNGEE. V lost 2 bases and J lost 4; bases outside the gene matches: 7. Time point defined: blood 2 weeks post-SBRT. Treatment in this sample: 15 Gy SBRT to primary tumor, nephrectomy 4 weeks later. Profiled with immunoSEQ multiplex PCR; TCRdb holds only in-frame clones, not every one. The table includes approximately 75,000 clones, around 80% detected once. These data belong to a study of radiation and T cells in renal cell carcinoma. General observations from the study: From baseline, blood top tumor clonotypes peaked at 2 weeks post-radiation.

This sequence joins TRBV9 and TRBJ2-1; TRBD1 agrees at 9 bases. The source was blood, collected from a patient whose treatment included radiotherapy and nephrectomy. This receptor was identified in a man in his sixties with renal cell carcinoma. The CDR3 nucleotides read TGTGCCAGCAGCGTCTCCGCCGGGACAGGGTACAATGAGCAGTTCTTC. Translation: CASSVSAGTGYNEQFF.